The T cell receptor beta chain described here comes from a study of breast tumors, draining lymph nodes, adjacent tissues. Samples came from axillary lymph nodes draining the breast cancer. One entry per CDR3 protein, called by TCRdb with MiXCR from the multiplex PCR reads. The table shows some 200,000 distinct CDR3 sequences, with 30% to 40% occurring only once. This CDR3 is 15 amino acids long. Trimming at V came to 2 bases and at J to 0 bases, leaving 2 bases not matched to a gene. Germline V gene data show CDR1 as WNHNN and CDR2 as SYGVQD (reference sequence). Study-level points and caveats: Compared with basal-like, luminal-like tumors shared significantly more repertoire with nontumor tissue. Compared with lymph nodes, tumors were less diverse; compared with nontumor tissue, more.

Note on this clonotype: The antigen is unknown.

J is TRBJ2-7 and V is TRBV10-1; TRBD1 matches 9 bases. This TCR came from a female donor with breast cancer. Some clones in this sample may be carry-over from other donors' samples. What was sequenced was axillary lymph node tissue. Here the CDR3 reads CASSEGQGSSYEQYF. CDR3 nucleotides: TGCGCCAGCAGTGAGGGACAGGGGAGCTCCTACGAGCAGTACTTC.